The 25 T cell receptor beta chains reported below all come from one sample, sequenced in a study of human CD4 T cells and Enterobacteriaceae. All CD4+ cells other than CD45RA+CCR7+CD95- naive cells were sorted as memory, over 95% pure. Sequencing was performed with immunoSEQ multiplex PCR; in TCRdb, only in-frame clones are kept and a portion is missing. Altogether around 26,000 clones are present, 80% to 90% being singletons, with the ten largest covering around 1%. Source material: memory CD4+ T cells from blood. The receptor set was obtained from a human donor in good health.

This clone was detected a few times. CDR3 nucleotide sequence: TGTGCCAGCAGTGAAAAATCGTGGACAGGGGGAAATCAGCCCCAGCATTTT. Translation gives CASSEKSWTGGNQPQHF. This chain joins TRBV2 and TRBJ1-5; 10 bases are shared with TRBD1. The trim removed 2 bases at V and 4 bases at J, leaving 8 bases unmatched. Germline V gives CDR1 SNHLY, CDR2 FYNNEI. The CDR3 extends over 17 amino acids.

This rearrangement joins TRBV30 to TRBJ1-3; 8 bases are shared with TRBD1. The V and J ends lost 2 bases and 0 bases, in that order; junction bases with no gene match: 0. Germline V gives CDR1 GTSNPN, CDR2 SVGIG (reference sequence). There are 14 residues in the CDR3. CDR3 protein: CAWSTGGSGNTIYF. CDR3 bases: TGTGCCTGGAGTACAGGGGGCTCTGGAAACACCATATATTTT.

The chain uses TRBV18 and TRBJ1-2; D unresolved. V lost 3 bases to trimming and J lost 4 bases, with 12 bases between them. Germline CDR1 reads KGHSH; CDR2 reads LQKENI. This CDR3 spans 14 amino acids. The CDR3 DNA is TGTGCCAGCTCACCGACGACGGACCTCTATGGCTACACCTTC. Encoded protein: CASSPTTDLYGYTF.

This clone has more than one count but fewer than ten. The chain has TRBV6-1 and TRBJ1-5, with D unclear. V was cut by 2 bases and J by 1 base, with 12 bases left in between. Looked up from germline, CDR1 is MNHNS and CDR2 is SASEGT. This CDR3 spans 16 amino acids. CDR3 residues: CASSERDLISNQPQHF. CDR3 DNA: TGTGCCAGCAGTGAACGGGATCTCATAAGCAATCAGCCCCAGCATTTT.

V and J are TRBV6-1 and TRBJ1-2; D is possibly TRBD1 (5 bases). From germline, CDR1 is MNHNS and CDR2 SASEGT. The V end lost 4 bases, the J end lost 12 bases, and 12 bases lay between the germline ends. The CDR3 sequence is 11 residues long. The CDR3 DNA is TGTGCCAGCAGTGCAGCCAGGGTACACACCTTC. It specifies CASSAARVHTF.

V is TRBV5-4 and J is TRBJ2-3; 8 bases align to TRBD2. The length of the CDR3 is 15 residues. Germline V gene lookup returns CDR1 SGHNT and CDR2 YYREEE (reference sequence). V shed 5 bases, J shed 5 bases, and the junction held 10 bases outside the gene matches. DNA of the CDR3: TGTGCCAGCAGACCTATCGGGGGGGGAGTAGATACGCAGTATTTT. Amino acid sequence: CASRPIGGGVDTQYF.

This clone was observed once. The V and J genes are TRBV27 and TRBJ1-1; TRBD1 aligns across 9 bases. The V gene's germline CDR1 is MNHEY and CDR2 SMNVEV (reference sequence). This CDR3 is 14 amino acids long. The J segment lost 9 bases and the V segment lost 6 bases, leaving 11 bases of the junction unmatched. For the CDR3, the DNA is TGTGCCAGCAGAGGGGACAGGGAGATCCTTAAAGCTTTCTTT. It specifies CASRGDREILKAFF.

The V gene is TRBV10-3, the J gene TRBJ2-3, with 9 bases identical to TRBD2. CDR1 and CDR2 (germline): ENHRY, SYGVKD. Trimming at V came to 4 bases and at J to 4 bases, leaving 6 bases not matched to a gene. The CDR3 length is 15 residues. The CDR3 is CAISVAGGHADTQYF. CDR3 nucleotide sequence: TGTGCCATCAGTGTTGCGGGGGGGCACGCAGATACGCAGTATTTT.

The genes are TRBV15 and TRBJ1-2; tentative D call: TRBD1 (6 bases). The CDR3 spans 14 residues. The V end lost 0 bases, the J end lost 8 bases, and 13 bases lay between the germline ends. CDR1 is LNHNV and CDR2 is YYDKDF in the germline V gene (reference sequence). CDR3: CATSRDGDIQGYTF. In nucleotides, the CDR3 is TGTGCCACCAGCAGAGACGGGGACATCCAAGGCTACACCTTC.

The chain links TRBV6-5 to TRBJ2-1; unclear D gene. The CDR3 consists of 14 residues. The germline V gene has CDR1 MNHEY and CDR2 SVGAGI. V lost 0 bases and J 2 bases, leaving 5 bases between the germline ends. The CDR3 region is CASSYSSAYNEQFF. CDR3 nucleotide sequence: TGTGCCAGCAGTTACTCCTCTGCCTACAATGAGCAGTTCTTC.

The chain joins TRBV6-1 to TRBJ2-2, with 10 bases aligning to TRBD1. This CDR3 spans 15 amino acids. Trimming cost V 5 bases and J 4 bases; bases outside gene matches: 4. The germline CDR1 and CDR2 sequences are MNHNS and SASEGT. The CDR3 region has the DNA TGTGCCAGCAGTTTGACAGGGGGCATCACCGGGGAGCTGTTTTTT. Translating gives CASSLTGGITGELFF.

The rearrangement joins TRBV4-2 to TRBJ2-7; 8 positions agree with TRBD1. Germline V gene data show CDR1 as LGHNA and CDR2 as YNFKEQ. With 0 bases clipped from V and 3 bases from J, the junction kept 7 bases outside the gene matches. The CDR3 is made up of 16 amino acids. The CDR3: CASSQEWTGTFYEQYF. The CDR3 DNA is TGTGCCAGCAGCCAAGAATGGACAGGGACCTTCTACGAGCAGTACTTC.

The rearrangement links TRBV28 to TRBJ2-4, with TRBD2 identical over 14 bases. J lost 6 bases, V lost 6 bases, and 7 bases had no gene match. The CDR3 is 16 amino acids. Germline V CDR1 and CDR2: MDHEN, SYDVKM. The chain's CDR3 is CASSLRLAGGRNIQYF. The CDR3 DNA follows: TGTGCCAGCAGCCTTAGACTAGCGGGAGGGAGAAACATTCAGTACTTC.

This clone was detected only once. V and J are TRBV6-6 and TRBJ1-1; 9 positions agree with TRBD1. The V gene's germline CDR1 is MNHNY and CDR2 SVGAGI (reference sequence). The trim removed 4 bases at V and 4 bases at J, leaving 4 bases unmatched. The CDR3 totals 14 residues. The CDR3: CASSWTGESTEAFF. The CDR3 nucleotides are TGTGCCAGCAGTTGGACAGGGGAGTCCACTGAAGCTTTCTTT.

The chain couples TRBV29-1 to TRBJ2-1, with D maybe TRBD1 (5 bases). V was clipped by 7 bases and J by 4 bases, with 20 bases between them. Per germline, CDR1 SQVTM and CDR2 ANQGSEA. This CDR3 region has 15 residues. This chain's CDR3 is CSANRFEATYNEQFF. In DNA, the CDR3 is TGCAGCGCGAACAGGTTCGAAGCTACTTACAATGAGCAGTTCTTC.

The chain employs TRBV5-1 and TRBJ2-1, with 7 positions matching TRBD1. V trimming: 4 bases; J trimming: 0 bases; junction bases outside the gene matches: 4. Germline CDR1 and CDR2: SGHRS and YFSETQ. CDR3 length equals 15 residues. DNA for the CDR3: TGCGCCAGCAGCAGGGGGCAGAGCTCCTACAATGAGCAGTTCTTC. Translation: CASSRGQSSYNEQFF.

V is TRBV7-8 and J is TRBJ2-2, with 8 bases matching TRBD1. The germline CDR1 and CDR2 sequences are SGHVS and FQNEAQ. Germline trimming cut 5 bases from V and 3 bases from J; bases unmatched to any gene: 5. The CDR3 is 15 residues long. The CDR3, as DNA: TGTGCCAGCAGCGTAACAGGGGGATACACCGGGGAGCTGTTTTTT. Translation: CASSVTGGYTGELFF.

This chain uses TRBV2 with TRBJ1-1; D gene ambiguous. Trimming left V 7 bases short and J 4 bases short, with 10 bases between. CDR1 is SNHLY, CDR2 FYNNEI, per germline. The CDR3 sequence is 12 residues long. CDR3 in amino acids: CASNVIGTEAFF. CDR3 sequence (DNA): TGTGCCAGCAACGTGATTGGCACTGAAGCTTTCTTT.

This clone has only one observation. The chain uses TRBV7-5 and TRBJ1-5. TRBV7-5 is a recognized pseudogene. The CDR3 runs to 16 residues. CDR3 sequence reads: CVRSPGRANSVKPQHF. The DNA for the CDR3 is TGTGTCAGAAGCCCCGGGCGGGCCAATTCAGTGAAGCCCCAGCATTTT.

J is TRBJ1-2 and V is TRBV12-5, with D possibly matching TRBD1 (5 bases). The germline V and J ends were trimmed by 6 bases and 0 bases, with 11 bases remaining between them. The CDR3 runs 14 residues. CDR1 is LGHNT, CDR2 FRNRAP, per germline. The CDR3: CASGGDRSNYGYTF. CDR3 DNA sequence: TGTGCTAGTGGGGGAGACAGATCTAACTATGGCTACACCTTC.

The chain joins TRBV9 to TRBJ2-7, with TRBD1 as a possible D gene (5 bases). Germline values: CDR1 SGDLS, CDR2 YYNGEE. Trimming removed 0 bases from V and 2 bases from J, with 9 bases in between. The CDR3 consists of 14 residues. In DNA form, the CDR3 reads TGTGCCAGCAGCGTAGACCTGGGGCCCTACGAGCAGTACTTC. Amino acids: CASSVDLGPYEQYF.

To note about this clone: Other DNA sequences within the sample encode an identical CDR3. This sequence joins TRBV27 and TRBJ1-2; 7 nucleotides agree with TRBD1. Germline assignment: CDR1 MNHEY and CDR2 SMNVEV (reference sequence). There are 19 residues in the CDR3. J gave up 4 bases and V 4 bases, and 21 bases lay outside the gene matches. This CDR3 reads CASSSTGVSGFWGAYGYTF. The DNA for the CDR3 is TGTGCCAGCAGTTCAACAGGGGTATCGGGATTTTGGGGGGCCTATGGCTACACCTTC.

This sequence joins TRBV5-4 and TRBJ2-1, with a possible D match to TRBD1 (6 bases). The germline V gene has CDR1 SGHNT and CDR2 YYREEE (reference sequence). This CDR3 has 16 residues. The V end was cut by 4 bases, the J end by 6 bases, with 20 bases between. The DNA for the CDR3 is TGTGCCAGCAGCCTGGACGCCGGGACAACGAGCAATGAGCAGTTCTTC. Its protein product is CASSLDAGTTSNEQFF. Drawing the rest from reference TRBV5-4 and TRBJ2-1, the complete variable domain is ETGVTQSPTHLIKTRGQQVTLRCSSQSGHNTVSWYQQALGQGPQFIFQYYREEENGRGNFPPRFSGLQFPNYSSELNVNALELDDSALYLCASSLDAGTTSNEQFFGPGTRLTVL.

The genes are TRBV15 and TRBJ2-2; no reliable D call. This CDR3 region has 15 residues. CDR1 and CDR2 (germline): LNHNV, YYDKDF (reference sequence). With 1 base removed from V and 9 bases from J, the gap between germline ends came to 15 bases. The CDR3 DNA reads as TGTGCCACCAGCAGAGCGGATAGAGTGGGGAGGGAGCTGTTTTTT. The encoded protein is CATSRADRVGRELFF.

This sequence joins TRBV11-2 and TRBJ2-1; no definite D call. Germline-derived CDR1 and CDR2 are SGHAT and FQNNGV. Deletions cut 3 bases from V and 8 bases from J, with 14 bases between. This CDR3 is built from 14 residues. The CDR3 sequence is CASSLGVVSDEQFF. DNA of the CDR3: TGTGCCAGCAGCTTGGGTGTGGTTTCGGATGAGCAGTTCTTC. The whole variable domain, remainder taken from reference TRBV11-2 and TRBJ2-1, is EAGVAQSPRYKIIEKRQSVAFWCNPISGHATLYWYQQILGQGPKLLIQFQNNGVVDDSQLPKDRFSAERLKGVDSTLKIQPAKLEDSAVYLCASSLGVVSDEQFFGPGTRLTVL.